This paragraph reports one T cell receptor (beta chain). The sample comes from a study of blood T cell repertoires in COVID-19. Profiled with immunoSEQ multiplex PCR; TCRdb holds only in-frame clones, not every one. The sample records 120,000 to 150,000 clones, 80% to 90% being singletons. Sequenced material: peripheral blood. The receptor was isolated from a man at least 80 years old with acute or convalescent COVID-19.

CDR3 in amino acids: CASREAQSNYGYTF. The CDR3 nucleotides read TGCGCCAGCAGGGAAGCACAGTCTAACTATGGCTACACCTTC. The chain employs TRBV5-1 and TRBJ1-2, with D unclear. The V end was cut by 5 bases, the J end by 0 bases, with 11 bases between. The CDR3 extends over 14 amino acids. The germline gives CDR1 SGHRS, CDR2 YFSETQ.